This TCR beta chain was profiled in a study of T cells in localized non-small cell lung cancer. General study results and limits: When the top 100 tumor clones were examined, a median 57 of them also appeared in the adjacent lung, which was paired and uninvolved. Higher T cell density in the blood was associated with longer overall survival, whereas higher adjacent-lung clonality associated with shorter survival. Compared with tumor, uninvolved adjacent lung displayed greater T cell clonality, ranking highest overall.

Per germline, CDR1 SGHRS and CDR2 YFSETQ. With 3 bases removed from V and 1 base from J, the gap between germline ends came to 10 bases. There are 15 residues in the CDR3. Profiled with immunoSEQ multiplex PCR; TCRdb holds only in-frame clones, not every one. The table has 45,000 to 55,000 clones, around three quarters seen once; the top ten hold roughly 17%. Comments on this clone: Its antigen is unknown.

The sample consisted of peripheral blood, taken before any cancer treatment. The TCR was taken from a man between 35 and 75 years old with stage I squamous cell lung carcinoma. The chain joins TRBV5-1 to TRBJ1-4, with D possibly matching TRBD1 (5 bases). As DNA, the CDR3 is TGCGCCAGCAGCTCCGAAGGGGTAACTAATGAAAAACTGTTTTTT. Its protein is CASSSEGVTNEKLFF.